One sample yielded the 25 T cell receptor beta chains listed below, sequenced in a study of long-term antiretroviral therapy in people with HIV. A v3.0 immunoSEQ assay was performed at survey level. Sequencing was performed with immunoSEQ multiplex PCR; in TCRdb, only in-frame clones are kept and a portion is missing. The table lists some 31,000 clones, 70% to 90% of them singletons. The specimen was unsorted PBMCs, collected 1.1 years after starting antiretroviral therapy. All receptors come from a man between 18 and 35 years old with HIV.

CDR3 sequence (DNA): TGTGCCAGCAGCTACGAACTGGCCCTGAACACCGGGGAGCTGTTTTTT. It is translated as CASSYELALNTGELFF. The rearrangement links TRBV4-2 to TRBJ2-2; D is uncertain. The germline V gene encodes CDR1 LGHNA and CDR2 YNFKEQ. This CDR3 is built from 16 residues. V lost 5 bases, J lost 1 base, and 14 bases lay in between.

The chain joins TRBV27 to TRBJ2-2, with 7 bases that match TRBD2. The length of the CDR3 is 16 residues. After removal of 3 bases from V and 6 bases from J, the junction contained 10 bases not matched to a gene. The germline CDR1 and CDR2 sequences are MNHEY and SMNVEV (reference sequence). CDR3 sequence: CASSLWAGEGPGELFF. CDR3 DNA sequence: TGTGCCAGCAGTTTGTGGGCGGGAGAGGGCCCCGGGGAGCTGTTTTTT.

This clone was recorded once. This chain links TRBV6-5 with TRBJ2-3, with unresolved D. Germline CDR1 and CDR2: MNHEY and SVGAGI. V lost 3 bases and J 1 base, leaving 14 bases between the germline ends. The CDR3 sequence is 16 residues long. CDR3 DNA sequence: TGTGCCAGCAGTTATGGGTCTTTTCACCGCACAGATACGCAGTATTTT. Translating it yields CASSYGSFHRTDTQYF.

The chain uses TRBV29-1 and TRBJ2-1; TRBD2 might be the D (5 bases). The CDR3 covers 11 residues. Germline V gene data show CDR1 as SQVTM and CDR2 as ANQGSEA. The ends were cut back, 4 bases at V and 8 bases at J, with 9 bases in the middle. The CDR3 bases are TGCAGCGTTGGAGGGAGCCATGAGCAGTTCTTC. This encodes CSVGGSHEQFF.

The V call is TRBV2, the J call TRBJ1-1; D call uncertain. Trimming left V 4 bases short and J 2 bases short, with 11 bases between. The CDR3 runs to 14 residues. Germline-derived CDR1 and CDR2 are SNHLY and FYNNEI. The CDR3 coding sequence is TGTGCCAGCAGTGGACTCTATACCAACACTGAAGCTTTCTTT. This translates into CASSGLYTNTEAFF.

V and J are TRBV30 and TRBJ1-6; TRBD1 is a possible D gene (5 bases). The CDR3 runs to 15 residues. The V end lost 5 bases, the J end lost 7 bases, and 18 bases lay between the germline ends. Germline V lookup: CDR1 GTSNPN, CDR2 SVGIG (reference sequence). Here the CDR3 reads CAWAKGRELNSPLHF. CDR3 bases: TGTGCCTGGGCGAAGGGGCGCGAGTTAAATTCACCCCTCCACTTT.

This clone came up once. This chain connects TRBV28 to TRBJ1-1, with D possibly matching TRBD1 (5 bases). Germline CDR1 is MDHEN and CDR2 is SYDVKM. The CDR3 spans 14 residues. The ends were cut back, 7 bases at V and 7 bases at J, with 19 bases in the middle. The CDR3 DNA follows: TGTGCCAGCATCCACGGGGGGTCGGGGATTGAAGCTTTCTTT. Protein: CASIHGGSGIEAFF.

The CDR3 protein is CASRTGSDQPQHF. The CDR3, as DNA: TGTGCCAGCAGGACAGGGTCAGATCAGCCCCAGCATTTT. The rearrangement links TRBV7-9 to TRBJ1-5, with TRBD1 matching 7 bases. The V gene end was trimmed by 6 bases and the J gene end by 5 bases; junction bases not matched to a gene: 4. This CDR3 region has 13 residues. Germline V gene sequence: CDR1 SEHNR, CDR2 FQNEAQ (reference sequence).

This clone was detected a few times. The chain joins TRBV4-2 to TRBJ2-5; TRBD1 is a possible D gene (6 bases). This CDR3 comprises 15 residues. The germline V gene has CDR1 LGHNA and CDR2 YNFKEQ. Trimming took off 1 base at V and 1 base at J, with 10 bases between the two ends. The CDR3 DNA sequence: TGTGCCAGCAGCCAAGTACAGGGTTCCCAAGAGACCCAGTACTTC. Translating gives CASSQVQGSQETQYF.

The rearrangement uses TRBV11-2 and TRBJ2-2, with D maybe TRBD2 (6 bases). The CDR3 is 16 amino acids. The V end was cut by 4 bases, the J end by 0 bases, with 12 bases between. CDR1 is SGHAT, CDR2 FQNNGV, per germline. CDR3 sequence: CASSSWDSSNTGELFF. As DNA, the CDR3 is TGTGCCAGCAGCTCCTGGGACTCTTCGAACACCGGGGAGCTGTTTTTT.

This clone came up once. This chain's CDR3 is CASSFLALTYEQYF. The DNA for the CDR3 is TGTGCCAGCTCCTTCCTAGCGTTAACCTACGAGCAGTACTTC. J is TRBJ2-7 and V is TRBV18; a weak D match, TRBD2 (6 bases). The CDR3 is 14 amino acids. The V and J ends lost 6 bases and 2 bases respectively, with 14 bases between them. Germline CDR1 reads KGHSH; CDR2 reads LQKENI.

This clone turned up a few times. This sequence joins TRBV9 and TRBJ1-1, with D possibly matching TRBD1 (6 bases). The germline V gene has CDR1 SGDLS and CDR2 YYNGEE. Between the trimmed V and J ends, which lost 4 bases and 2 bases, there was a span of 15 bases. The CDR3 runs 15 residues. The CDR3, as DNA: TGTGCCAGCAGCCCTAGAGGGACAATAAACACTGAAGCTTTCTTT. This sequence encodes CASSPRGTINTEAFF.

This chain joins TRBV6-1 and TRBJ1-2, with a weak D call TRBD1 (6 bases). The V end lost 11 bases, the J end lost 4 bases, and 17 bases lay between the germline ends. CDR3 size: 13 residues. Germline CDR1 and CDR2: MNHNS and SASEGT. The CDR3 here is CAGSQGSLYGYTF. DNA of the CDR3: TGTGCCGGTTCACAGGGTTCGCTCTATGGCTACACCTTC.

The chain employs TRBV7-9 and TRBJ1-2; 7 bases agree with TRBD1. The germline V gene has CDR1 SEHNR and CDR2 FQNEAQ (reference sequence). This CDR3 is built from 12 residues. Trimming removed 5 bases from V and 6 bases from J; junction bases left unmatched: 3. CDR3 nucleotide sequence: TGTGCCAGCAGCGTCAGGGGGGATGGCTACACCTTC. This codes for CASSVRGDGYTF.

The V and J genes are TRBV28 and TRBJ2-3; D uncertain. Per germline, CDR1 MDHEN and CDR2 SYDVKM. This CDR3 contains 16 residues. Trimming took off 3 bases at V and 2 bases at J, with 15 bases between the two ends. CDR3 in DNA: TGTGCCAGCAGTTTCGATCCCGAGAGTCCCACAGATACGCAGTATTTT. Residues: CASSFDPESPTDTQYF.

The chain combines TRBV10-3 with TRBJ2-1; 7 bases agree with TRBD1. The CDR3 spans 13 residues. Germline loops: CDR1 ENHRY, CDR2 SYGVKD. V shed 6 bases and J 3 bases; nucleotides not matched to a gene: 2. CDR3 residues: CAIRGTDYNEQFF. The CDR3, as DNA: TGTGCCATCAGAGGGACAGACTACAATGAGCAGTTCTTC.

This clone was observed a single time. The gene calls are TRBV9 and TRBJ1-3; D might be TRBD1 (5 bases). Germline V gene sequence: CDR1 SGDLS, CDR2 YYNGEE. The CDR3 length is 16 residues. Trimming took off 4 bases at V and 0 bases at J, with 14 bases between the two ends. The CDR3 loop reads CASSPRVRDSGNTIYF. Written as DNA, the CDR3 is TGTGCCAGCAGCCCCCGGGTCAGGGACTCTGGAAACACCATATATTTT. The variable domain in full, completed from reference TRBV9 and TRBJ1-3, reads DSGVTQTPKHLITATGQRVTLRCSPRSGDLSVYWYQQSLDQGLQFLIQYYNGEERAKGNILERFSAQQFPDLHSELNLSSLELGDSALYFCASSPRVRDSGNTIYFGEGSWLTVV.

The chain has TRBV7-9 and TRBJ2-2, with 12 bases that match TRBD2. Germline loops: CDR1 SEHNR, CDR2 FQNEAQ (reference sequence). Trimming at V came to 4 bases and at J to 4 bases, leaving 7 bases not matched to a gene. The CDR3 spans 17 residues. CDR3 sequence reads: CASSSLGTSGRTGELFF. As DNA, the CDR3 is TGTGCCAGCAGCTCACTCGGGACTAGCGGGCGCACCGGGGAGCTGTTTTTT.

CDR3 amino acids: CATRSGEISGANVLTF. The CDR3 DNA sequence: TGTGCCACGCGCTCCGGGGAAATAAGTGGGGCCAACGTCCTGACTTTC. The chain is built from TRBV10-3 and TRBJ2-6; a weak D match, TRBD2 (5 bases). Trimming left V 10 bases short and J 3 bases short, with 19 bases between. CDR1 is ENHRY, CDR2 SYGVKD, per germline. This CDR3 has 16 amino acids.

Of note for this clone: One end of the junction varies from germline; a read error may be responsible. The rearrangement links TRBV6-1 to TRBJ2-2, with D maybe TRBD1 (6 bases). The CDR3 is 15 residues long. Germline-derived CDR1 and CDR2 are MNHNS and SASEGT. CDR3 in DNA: TGTGCCAGCAATGAACCGGGACAAAACACCGGGGAGCTGTTTTTT. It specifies CASNEPGQNTGELFF.

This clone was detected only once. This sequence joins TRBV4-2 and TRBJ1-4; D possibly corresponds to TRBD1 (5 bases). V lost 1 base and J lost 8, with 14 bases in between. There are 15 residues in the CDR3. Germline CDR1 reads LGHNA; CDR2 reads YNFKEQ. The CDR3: CASSQASGFEEKLFF. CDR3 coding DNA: TGTGCCAGCAGCCAAGCCTCAGGGTTCGAAGAAAAACTGTTTTTT.

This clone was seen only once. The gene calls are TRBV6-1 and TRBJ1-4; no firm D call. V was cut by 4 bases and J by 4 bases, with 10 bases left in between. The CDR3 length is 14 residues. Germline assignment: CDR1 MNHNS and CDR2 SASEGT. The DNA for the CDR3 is TGTGCCAGCAGTGTCCAGGTGATTAATGAAAAACTGTTTTTT. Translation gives CASSVQVINEKLFF.

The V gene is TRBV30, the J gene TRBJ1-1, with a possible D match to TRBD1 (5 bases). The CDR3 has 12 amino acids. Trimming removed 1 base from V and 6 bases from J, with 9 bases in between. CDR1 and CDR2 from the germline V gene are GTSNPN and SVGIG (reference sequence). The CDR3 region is CAWSAGTPEAFF. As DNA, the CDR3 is TGTGCCTGGAGTGCCGGGACCCCTGAAGCTTTCTTT.

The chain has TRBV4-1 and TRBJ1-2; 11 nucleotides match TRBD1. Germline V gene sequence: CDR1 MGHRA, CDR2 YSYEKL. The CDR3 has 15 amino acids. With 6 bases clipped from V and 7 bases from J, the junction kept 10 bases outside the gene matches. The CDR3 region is CASRPTGQGASGYTF. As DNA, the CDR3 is TGCGCCAGCAGACCTACCGGACAGGGGGCTAGTGGCTACACCTTC.

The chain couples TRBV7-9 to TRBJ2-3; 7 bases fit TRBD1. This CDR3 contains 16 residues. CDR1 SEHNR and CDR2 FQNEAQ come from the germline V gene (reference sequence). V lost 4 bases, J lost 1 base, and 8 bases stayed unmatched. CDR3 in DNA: TGTGCCAGCAGCTCGAAACCGGGACAGCGCACAGATACGCAGTATTTT. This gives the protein CASSSKPGQRTDTQYF.